The 13 T cell receptor beta chains reported below all come from one sample, sequenced in a study of cytomegalovirus exposure and HLA in healthy donors. A multiplex PCR was run with 60 Vbeta primers and 13 Jbeta primers. Only in-frame clones appear in the TCRdb table, and some are missing; sequencing was by immunoSEQ multiplex PCR. Among hundreds of thousands of clones listed, just over 75% were seen once. The sequencing sample was made of PBMCs. The receptors here all came from a woman in her fifties or sixties in good health and CMV-seropositive.

The V call is TRBV19, the J call TRBJ1-3; D is perhaps TRBD1 (6 bases). Germline V gives CDR1 LNHDA, CDR2 SQIVND (reference sequence). The CDR3 loop spans 14 amino acids. Trimming cost V 10 bases and J 1 base, with 14 bases left between them. The CDR3 nucleotides are TGTGCCACCAGGCAGGGGCATTCTGGAAACACCATATATTTT. Translated: CATRQGHSGNTIYF.

The V and J genes are TRBV11-2 and TRBJ2-7; 8 bases are shared with TRBD1. The CDR3 is 14 amino acids. The V and J ends lost 0 bases and 2 bases, in that order; junction bases with no gene match: 0. Germline V CDR1 and CDR2: SGHAT, FQNNGV. CDR3 protein: CASSLDRGPYEQYF. In nucleotides, the CDR3 is TGTGCCAGCAGCTTAGACAGGGGGCCCTACGAGCAGTACTTC.

The chain employs TRBV5-1 and TRBJ2-1, with 7 bases that match TRBD2. This CDR3 contains 16 residues. The V gene end was trimmed by 0 bases and the J gene end by 7 bases; junction bases not matched to a gene: 10. Germline loops: CDR1 SGHRS, CDR2 YFSETQ. CDR3 in DNA: TGCGCCAGCAGCTTGGAGGCGCGGGAGAGATCTAATGAGCAGTTCTTC. Amino acids: CASSLEARERSNEQFF.

The chain uses TRBV7-8 and TRBJ2-2; 11 bases map to TRBD2. This CDR3 has 15 residues. CDR1 and CDR2 (germline): SGHVS, FQNEAQ. Germline trimming cut 6 bases from V and 4 bases from J; bases unmatched to any gene: 4. CDR3 sequence (DNA): TGTGCCAGCAGTCTTAGCGGGGGGGCCACCGGGGAGCTGTTTTTT. Translating gives CASSLSGGATGELFF.

This sequence joins TRBV9 and TRBJ2-3, with 8 nucleotides matching TRBD2. Germline values: CDR1 SGDLS, CDR2 YYNGEE. J gave up 0 bases and V 3 bases, and 6 bases lay outside the gene matches. The CDR3 extends over 16 amino acids. CDR3: CASSGRGGLSTDTQYF. The CDR3 DNA reads as TGTGCCAGCAGCGGACGGGGGGGACTAAGCACAGATACGCAGTATTTT.

V and J are TRBV9 and TRBJ2-1; 7 bases are a match to TRBD2. The germline CDR1 and CDR2 sequences are SGDLS and YYNGEE. This CDR3 spans 15 amino acids. Germline trimming cut 1 base from V and 8 bases from J; bases unmatched to any gene: 9. The CDR3 protein is CASSVSRLAGDEQFF. The DNA of the CDR3 is TGTGCCAGCAGCGTATCCCGACTAGCAGGAGATGAGCAGTTCTTC.

This chain joins TRBV19 and TRBJ2-7, with a possible D match to TRBD1 (7 bases). The V end was cut by 0 bases, the J end by 3 bases, with 12 bases between. The CDR3 runs to 15 residues. Germline assignment: CDR1 LNHDA and CDR2 SQIVND (reference sequence). The chain's CDR3 is CASSIDRQGGYEQYF. The CDR3 DNA sequence: TGTGCCAGTAGTATAGATCGTCAGGGGGGCTACGAGCAGTACTTC.

V usage is TRBV9 and J usage is TRBJ1-4; no clear D. The CDR3 runs to 15 residues. Trimming removed 4 bases at V and 0 bases at J, with 10 bases between. The germline gives CDR1 SGDLS, CDR2 YYNGEE. In DNA, the CDR3 is TGTGCCAGCAGCCTTACACCAGCAACTAATGAAAAACTGTTTTTT. Residues: CASSLTPATNEKLFF.

The V and J genes are TRBV5-8 and TRBJ1-5; D is unresolved. The germline gives CDR1 SGHTS, CDR2 YDEGEE. Trimming left V 1 base short and J 3 bases short, with 2 bases between. The CDR3 has 12 residues. CDR3 nucleotides: TGTGCCAGCAGCTTGTACAATCAGCCCCAGCATTTT. This sequence encodes CASSLYNQPQHF. Supplemented by reference TRBV5-8 and TRBJ1-5, the full variable domain reads EAGVTQSPTHLIKTRGQQATLRCSPISGHTSVYWYQQALGLGLQFLLWYDEGEERNRGNFPPRFSGRQFPNYSSELNVNALELEDSALYLCASSLYNQPQHFGDGTRLSIL.

This chain joins TRBV5-4 and TRBJ2-5; 8 bases agree with TRBD1. Germline V gives CDR1 SGHNT, CDR2 YYREEE (reference sequence). V lost 6 bases to trimming and J lost 0 bases; unmatched junction nucleotides: 7. This CDR3 spans 15 amino acids. Here the CDR3 DNA reads TGTGCCAGCACCCGGACAGGGTTAGACCAAGAGACCCAGTACTTC. This sequence encodes CASTRTGLDQETQYF. Looking up the rest from reference TRBV5-4 and TRBJ2-5 gives the full variable domain: ETGVTQSPTHLIKTRGQQVTLRCSSQSGHNTVSWYQQALGQGPQFIFQYYREEENGRGNFPPRFSGLQFPNYSSELNVNALELDDSALYLCASTRTGLDQETQYFGPGTRLLVL.

The rearrangement joins TRBV10-3 to TRBJ2-7; TRBD1 matches 8 bases. There are 14 residues in the CDR3. Germline-derived CDR1 and CDR2 are ENHRY and SYGVKD. Germline trimming cut 2 bases from V and 2 bases from J; bases unmatched to any gene: 2. CDR3 bases: TGTGCCATCAGTGAGGGGACAGGAGCCTACGAGCAGTACTTC. Its protein product is CAISEGTGAYEQYF.

The chain links TRBV6-1 to TRBJ1-3; tentatively, D is TRBD1 (5 bases). CDR1 and CDR2 (germline): MNHNS, SASEGT. The V and J ends lost 5 bases and 5 bases respectively, with 10 bases between them. The CDR3 has 13 amino acids. The CDR3 DNA follows: TGTGCCAGCAGTCCAGGGATAAGAAACACCATATATTTT. Translation gives CASSPGIRNTIYF.

This clone turned up a few times. The chain uses TRBV19 and TRBJ1-2, with D possibly TRBD1 on 6 matching bases. The V gene's germline CDR1 is LNHDA and CDR2 SQIVND (reference sequence). Trimming removed 5 bases from V and 8 bases from J, with 21 bases in between. This CDR3 region has 15 residues. The DNA for the CDR3 is TGTGCCAGTAGTGCGAACAGGGACCCCCGGGGCGGCTACACCTTC. This encodes CASSANRDPRGGYTF.